The rows below give T cell receptor beta chains drawn from one sample of a study of control samples from healthy donors and cancer patients. Libraries were prepared by immunoSEQ multiplex PCR; TCRdb keeps only in-frame clonotypes and omits some of them. The sample contains about 120,000 clones, approximately 92% of which appear only once. Sample: PBMCs. Receptors were obtained from a man older than 75 with head and neck cancer. Each CDR3 is given with its conserved first and last residue. A D gene is named only where the DNA matches it firmly. Rows give clone size only sometimes, using once, few, many, or a class for an expanded clone.

length	J	size	V	D	CDR3	DNA
15	TRBJ1-5	-	TRBV6-5	-	CASSRGLAGNQPQHF	TGTGCCAGCAGTCGTGGACTCGCGGGCAATCAGCCCCAGCATTTT
15	TRBJ2-5	few	TRBV3-1/TRBV3-2	-	CASSQDKLAGETQYF	TGTGCCAGCAGCCAAGATAAACTAGCCGGGGAGACCCAGTACTTC
15	TRBJ2-3	-	TRBV27	TRBD2	CASSLLGGWADTQYF	TGTGCCAGCAGTTTATTGGGAGGGTGGGCAGATACGCAGTATTTT
12	TRBJ2-3	-	TRBV10-1	-	CASRGAGDTQYF	TGCGCCAGCAGGGGGGCAGGAGATACGCAGTATTTT
11	TRBJ1-1	-	TRBV28	-	CAITGSTEAFF	TGTGCCATTACAGGATCCACTGAAGCTTTCTTT
14	TRBJ2-2	-	TRBV5-1	-	CASSLGSKTGELFF	TGCGCCAGCAGCTTGGGGTCGAAGACCGGGGAGCTGTTTTTT
11	TRBJ2-5	-	TRBV30	-	CAWSVSQTQYF	TGTGCCTGGAGTGTAAGCCAGACCCAGTACTTC
13	TRBJ2-7	-	TRBV29-1	-	CSVFSGSAYEQYF	TGCAGCGTTTTTTCGGGATCAGCGTACGAGCAGTACTTC
14	TRBJ2-7	-	TRBV9	-	CASSVGGGTYEQYF	TGTGCCAGCAGCGTAGGCGGGGGCACCTACGAGCAGTACTTC
14	TRBJ1-3	-	TRBV2	TRBD1	CASSEATGIDTIYF	TGTGCCAGCAGTGAGGCGACAGGGATAGACACCATATATTTT
14	TRBJ2-7	-	TRBV9	TRBD1	CASSARDRGYEQYF	TGTGCCAGCAGCGCTCGGGACAGGGGCTACGAGCAGTACTTC
15	TRBJ1-1	-	TRBV6-5	-	CASPGGPQARTEAFF	TGTGCCAGCCCAGGAGGGCCTCAAGCAAGGACTGAAGCTTTCTTT
15	TRBJ2-2	-	TRBV10-1	-	CASSESRWAGGELFF	TGCGCCAGCAGTGAATCGCGGTGGGCCGGCGGGGAGCTGTTTTTT
14	TRBJ2-7	-	TRBV14	TRBD2	CASSPPGAGREQYF	TGTGCCAGCAGCCCCCCCGGAGCGGGACGAGAGCAGTACTTC
16	TRBJ1-2	-	TRBV2	TRBD1	CASSELISQGARGYTF	TGTGCCAGCAGTGAACTTATAAGTCAGGGGGCGCGGGGCTACACCTTC
13	TRBJ1-5	-	TRBV6-5	-	CASTSNSNQPQHF	TGTGCCAGCACTTCAAATAGCAATCAGCCCCAGCATTTT
13	TRBJ1-1	once	TRBV30	-	CAWSVGGTAEAFF	TGTGCCTGGAGTGTAGGCGGGACGGCTGAAGCTTTCTTT
15	TRBJ2-5	once	TRBV7-2	TRBD2	CASSLFSGNVETQYF	TGTGCCAGCAGCTTATTTAGCGGGAACGTCGAGACCCAGTACTTC
15	TRBJ2-1	-	TRBV29-1	-	CSVGVVRRAPNEQFF	TGCAGCGTGGGGGTTGTGAGGCGGGCCCCCAATGAGCAGTTCTTC
15	TRBJ2-7	-	TRBV9	-	CASSVAGQPSSEQYF	TGTGCCAGCAGCGTAGCCGGACAGCCCTCTAGCGAGCAGTACTTC
13	TRBJ2-7	-	TRBV29-1	TRBD2	CSVSLAGVREQYF	TGCAGCGTATCGTTAGCGGGAGTTCGCGAGCAGTACTTC
11	TRBJ2-7	-	TRBV12-3/TRBV12-4	-	CASGPPDKQYF	TGTGCCAGCGGCCCCCCGGACAAGCAGTACTTC
13	TRBJ1-1	-	TRBV18	TRBD1	CASSPDRVAEAFF	TGTGCCAGCTCACCCGACAGGGTTGCTGAAGCTTTCTTT
15	TRBJ2-6	-	TRBV19	-	CASSIRRSGANVLTF	TGTGCCAGTAGTATAAGGCGCTCTGGGGCCAACGTCCTGACTTTC
15	TRBJ2-3	-	TRBV6-5	TRBD1	CASSYRGSRGDTQYF	TGTGCCAGCAGTTATAGGGGTAGCAGGGGGGATACGCAGTATTTT
16	TRBJ1-6	-	TRBV5-1	-	CASSLPQGHLNSPLHF	TGCGCCAGCAGCTTACCTCAGGGGCATTTAAATTCACCCCTCCACTTT
15	TRBJ1-2	-	TRBV5-4	-	CASSAPGRNNYGYTF	TGTGCCAGCAGCGCCCCGGGCCGGAATAACTATGGCTACACCTTC
18	TRBJ2-1	-	TRBV19	-	CASARQGGSGKVYNEQFF	TGTGCCAGCGCCAGACAGGGCGGGAGCGGGAAGGTCTACAATGAGCAGTTCTTC
16	TRBJ2-2	-	TRBV4-1	TRBD2	CASSQYGRADTGELFF	TGCGCCAGCAGCCAATACGGGAGGGCCGATACCGGGGAGCTGTTTTTT
14	TRBJ2-7	-	TRBV7-2	-	CASSPQSGPYEQYF	TGTGCCAGCAGCCCCCAAAGCGGGCCCTACGAGCAGTACTTC
11	TRBJ2-2	-	TRBV12-3/TRBV12-4	-	CASGNTGELFF	TGTGCCAGCGGGAACACCGGGGAGCTGTTTTTT
14	TRBJ2-5	-	TRBV6-4	-	CASSEQSKRKTQYF	TGTGCCAGCAGTGAACAGAGTAAGCGGAAGACCCAGTACTTC
15	TRBJ2-1	-	TRBV6-5	-	CASSYRRGSYNEQFF	TGTGCCAGCAGTTACCGCAGGGGTTCCTACAATGAGCAGTTCTTC
12	TRBJ1-5	-	TRBV2	-	CASTGYNQPQHF	TGTGCCAGCACTGGATACAATCAGCCCCAGCATTTT
14	TRBJ2-7	-	TRBV29-1	TRBD1	CSVAGTGITYEQYF	TGCAGCGTAGCCGGGACAGGGATTACATACGAGCAGTACTTC
14	TRBJ1-2	once	TRBV2	-	CASSSLTGIYGYTF	TGTGCCAGCAGCTCGCTCACAGGGATCTATGGCTACACCTTC
16	TRBJ2-5	-	TRBV21-1	-	CASSKVVGGEGETQYF	TGTGCCAGCAGCAAAGTTGTAGGGGGCGAAGGAGAGACCCAGTACTTC
16	TRBJ2-3	-	TRBV5-1	TRBD2	CASRGSGGHSTDTQYF	TGCGCCAGCAGGGGTAGCGGGGGACATAGCACAGATACGCAGTATTTT
15	TRBJ1-2	-	TRBV19	-	CASSTRQLANYGYTF	TGTGCCAGTAGTACAAGACAGTTAGCTAACTATGGCTACACCTTC
13	TRBJ1-5	-	TRBV19	-	CASRPRGGQPQHF	TGTGCCAGCCGACCCCGGGGGGGCCAGCCCCAGCATTTT
15	TRBJ2-3	-	TRBV9	-	CASSVSGPVTDTQYF	TGTGCCAGCAGCGTTAGCGGACCTGTCACAGATACGCAGTATTTT
16	TRBJ2-3	-	TRBV6-5	-	CASSYSYQVSTDTQYF	TGTGCCAGCAGTTACTCCTACCAGGTCAGCACAGATACGCAGTATTTT
16	TRBJ2-1	-	TRBV6-1	-	CASSDWPLRGSNEQFF	TGTGCCAGCAGTGACTGGCCCTTAAGGGGATCAAATGAGCAGTTCTTC
13	TRBJ1-5	-	TRBV5-5	TRBD1	CASSPGQKQPQHF	TGTGCCAGCAGCCCGGGACAGAAGCAGCCCCAGCATTTT
14	TRBJ2-3	once	TRBV19	TRBD1	CASSPRQGTDTQYF	TGTGCCAGTAGCCCGAGACAGGGGACAGATACGCAGTATTTT
12	TRBJ2-7	-	TRBV2	-	CASNGERYEQYF	TGTGCCAGCAACGGGGAGCGGTACGAGCAGTACTTC
14	TRBJ1-5	-	TRBV27	-	CASSSGLSNQPQHF	TGTGCCAGCAGTTCAGGGCTTAGCAATCAGCCCCAGCATTTT
14	TRBJ2-5	-	TRBV6-6	TRBD2	CASIRGLGSETQYF	TGTGCCAGCATCCGGGGACTAGGGTCAGAGACCCAGTACTTC
13	TRBJ1-2	-	TRBV9	-	CASSVRGGYGYTF	TGTGCCAGCAGCGTACGGGGAGGCTATGGCTACACCTTC